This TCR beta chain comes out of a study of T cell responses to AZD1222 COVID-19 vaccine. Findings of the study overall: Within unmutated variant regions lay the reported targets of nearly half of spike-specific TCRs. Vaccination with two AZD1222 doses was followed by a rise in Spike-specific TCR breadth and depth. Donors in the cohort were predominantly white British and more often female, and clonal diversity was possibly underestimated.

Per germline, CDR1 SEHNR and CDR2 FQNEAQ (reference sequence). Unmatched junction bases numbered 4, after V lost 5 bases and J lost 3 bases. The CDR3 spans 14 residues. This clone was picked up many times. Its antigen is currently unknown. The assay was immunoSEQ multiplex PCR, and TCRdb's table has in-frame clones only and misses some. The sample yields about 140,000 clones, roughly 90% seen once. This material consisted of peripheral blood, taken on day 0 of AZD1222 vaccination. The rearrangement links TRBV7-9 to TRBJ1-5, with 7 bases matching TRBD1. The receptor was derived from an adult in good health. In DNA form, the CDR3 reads TGTGCCAGCAGCGGGGACAGTCCCAATCAGCCCCAGCATTTT. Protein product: CASSGDSPNQPQHF. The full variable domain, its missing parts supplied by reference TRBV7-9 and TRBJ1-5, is DTGVSQNPRHKITKRGQNVTFRCDPISEHNRLYWYRQTLGQGPEFLTYFQNEAQLEKSRLLSDRFSAERPKGSFSTLEIQRTEQGDSAMYLCASSGDSPNQPQHFGDGTRLSIL.